This T cell receptor (beta chain) originates from a study of T cells in Graves' hyperthyroidism and ophthalmopathy (dated by TCRdb to between 2018 and 2020). In terms of the full investigation: Peripheral blood was sampled at the time of initial diagnosis, prior to any treatment. To identify distinguishing TCR V-J signatures, a discovery cohort of some 99 patients was used, comprising some 43 with Graves' ophthalmopathy and around 57 with stable Graves' hyperthyroidism. Prospective prediction of ophthalmopathy was tested in an independent validation cohort of some 20 hyperthyroidism patients and some 17 patients who later progressed to ophthalmopathy. The 85 to 100 discovery patients were divided at random into training and test sets in a 7:3 ratio. Thyroid tissue and blood T-cell repertoires from about six Graves' hyperthyroidism patients were also compared in the study. After blood sampling, hyperthyroidism patients were treated with methimazole at a starting dose of 30 mg daily, and ophthalmopathy patients were treated with high-dose intravenous methylprednisolone. The paper reports TCR Vbeta CDR3 sequencing of 140 or so peripheral blood samples: 43 ophthalmopathy, some 80 hyperthyroidism and around 17 progressor patients. Findings and caveats that apply to the study as a whole: In validation, the model predicted progression to ophthalmopathy with 55% to 71% sensitivity and 72% to 75% specificity, a median of 6.5 months before onset. Most expanded thyroid clonotypes (frequency above 0.001) were also detected in blood, a finding suggesting that blood repertoires may reflect thyroid immune responses. A 13 V-J signature model separated ophthalmopathy from stable hyperthyroidism, with nearly 90% sensitivity and around 84% specificity in cross-validation and 80%/75% in testing. No statistical method was used to set the sample size in advance, and investigators knew the group allocation.

The cysteine opens and the phenylalanine closes a CDR3 of 16 amino acids. Only the CDR3 portion is preserved as DNA: 48 bases, with reading frame beginning at the first base. Reading the germline V gene gives CDR1 SNHLY and CDR2 FYNNEI. V has 6 bases trimmed and J has 5 bases trimmed; junction bases matching no gene number 12. This clonotype was counted many times. The specificity of this receptor is unknown. No much larger clone exists at a distance of one base, and base qualities are not known. Hyperthyroidism patients were newly diagnosed, had a disease duration of under 2 months, and were aged 18 to 65 years. The study excluded patients with uncontrolled infections, other autoimmune diseases, pregnancy or lactation. Diagnoses were established on the basis of clinical symptoms, serum thyroxine and TRAb, thyroid ultrasound, and orbital computed tomography. Blood from progressor patients was drawn when they were first diagnosed with hyperthyroidism, before any ophthalmopathy symptoms appeared. Ficoll-Paque density gradient centrifugation was used to isolate PBMCs from 10 ml of fresh peripheral blood. Progressor patients were defined as those initially diagnosed with Graves' hyperthyroidism in whom ophthalmopathy developed during follow-up. Total RNA was extracted with Trizol reagent, and quality was checked on an Agilent 2100 Bioanalyzer.

The TCR beta CDR3 regions were amplified from RNA transcripts. The first round of RT-PCR for the TCR CDR3 was performed with the HTBI primer set and the Qiagen OneStep RT-PCR kit. Libraries were constructed in a second round of multiplex PCR, after which size selection and purification were performed. Libraries were sequenced paired-end with 100 bp reads on an Illumina HiSeq2000. In the authors' own workflow: SOAPnuke was used to process the raw data, removing reads that contained adapters or uncalled bases, had a mean Phred below 15, or lacked an exact match to the constant primer or identifier. COPE v1.2.5 was used to merge high-quality paired reads, and clonotypes were defined as unique nucleotide sequences. Clonotypes were aligned to IMGT TRBV, TRBD and TRBJ reference segments using MiTCR v1.1. Only V-J combinations with frequency above 0.0001, covering approximately 99% of repertoires, were analysed. A TCS score was defined as the ratio between F50 (clonal expansion) and ExV (chaos), using BLOSUM62-based TCRdist between CDR3 peptides within each V-J. Welch's t-statistics and random forest reduced some 510 V-J features to some 14, which were used in a naive Bayes classifier (R e1071). The public reads were reanalyzed by TCRdb: fastp trimming at Q25, MiXCR alignment, in-frame beta chains only. Each CDR3 protein appears once, grouped with its most common genes and DNA. TCRdb, not the original authors, processed these V and J calls. In all, the sample holds approximately 370,000 distinct CDR3 sequences, and approximately 18% of those were seen once. The ten largest clones take up around a third of the sample.

The chain is encoded by TRBV2 joined to TRBJ2-3; TRBD2 aligns with 9 central bases. This TCR derives from a woman in her thirties with Graves' hyperthyroidism that later progressed to Graves' ophthalmopathy. Sequencing was carried out using blood. The nucleotide sequence is TGTGCCAGCAGGGCTCCGGGACTAGCTATCGGAGATACGCAGTATTTT. Its amino acids are CASRAPGLAIGDTQYF. The variable domain in full, with residues beyond the CDR3 obtained from the reference TRBV2 and TRBJ2-3 genes, is EPEVTQTPSHQVTQMGQEVILRCVPISNHLYFYWYRQILGQKVEFLVSFYNNEISEKSEIFDDQFSVERPDGSNFTLKIRSTKLEDSAMYFCASRAPGLAIGDTQYFGPGTRLTVL.